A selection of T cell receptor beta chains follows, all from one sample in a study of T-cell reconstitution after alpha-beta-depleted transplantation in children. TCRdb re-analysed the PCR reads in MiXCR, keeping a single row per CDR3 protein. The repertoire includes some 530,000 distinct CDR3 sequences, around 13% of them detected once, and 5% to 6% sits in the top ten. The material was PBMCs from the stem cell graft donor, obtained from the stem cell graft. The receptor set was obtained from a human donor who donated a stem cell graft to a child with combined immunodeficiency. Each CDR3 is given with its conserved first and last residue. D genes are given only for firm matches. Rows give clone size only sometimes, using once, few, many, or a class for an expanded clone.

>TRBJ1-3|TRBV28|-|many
TGTGCCAGTAAGTCAGCTGGAAACACCATATATTTT
CASKSAGNTIYF
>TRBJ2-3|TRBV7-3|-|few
TGTGCCAGCAGCTTACAAGGCGGGGTCACAGATACGCAGTATTTT
CASSLQGGVTDTQYF
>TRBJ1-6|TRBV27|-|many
TGTGCCAGCAGTACCCAAGGGGATCCAAATTCACCCCTCCACTTT
CASSTQGDPNSPLHF
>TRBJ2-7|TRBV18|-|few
TGTGCCAGCTCACACCTTTGGGGCAGCAGGTACGAGCAGTACTTC
CASSHLWGSRYEQYF
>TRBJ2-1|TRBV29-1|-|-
TGCAGCGTTGGGCCCTCCTACAATGAGCAGTTCTTC
CSVGPSYNEQFF
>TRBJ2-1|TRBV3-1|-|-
TGTGCCAGCAGCCCCAGGGAAGGGAGCTCCTACAATGAGCAGTTCTTC
CASSPREGSSYNEQFF
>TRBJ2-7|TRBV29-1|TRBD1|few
TGCAGCGTCGGGACAGGGTACGACTACGAGCAGTACTTC
CSVGTGYDYEQYF
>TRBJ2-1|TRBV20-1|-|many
TGCAGTGCATGGACACCTCCAAACTCCTACAATGAGCAGTTCTTC
CSAWTPPNSYNEQFF
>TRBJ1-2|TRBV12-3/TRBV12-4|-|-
TGTGCCAGCAGTTTAATCCTCGGTCTTCATGGCTACACCTTC
CASSLILGLHGYTF
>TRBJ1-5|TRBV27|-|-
TGTGCCAGCAGTCCGGCGGGGAGTAATCAGCCCCAGCATTTT
CASSPAGSNQPQHF
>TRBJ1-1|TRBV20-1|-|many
TGCAGTGCTGGAAACAAACCAGGGGCCCAGAACACTGAAGCTTTCTTT
CSAGNKPGAQNTEAFF
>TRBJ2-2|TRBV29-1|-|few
TGCAGCGTTGATCAGGCGAACACCGGGGAGCTGTTTTTT
CSVDQANTGELFF
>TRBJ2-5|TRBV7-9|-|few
TGTGCCAGCAGCGCAGGTGCGGGGCAGATGGAGACCCAGTACTTC
CASSAGAGQMETQYF
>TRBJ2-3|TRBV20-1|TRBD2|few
TGCAGTGCTAATGGACTAGCCAACCCCACAGATACGCAGTATTTT
CSANGLANPTDTQYF
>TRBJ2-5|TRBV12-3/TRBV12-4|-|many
TGTGCCAGCAGTTTAGGGGCCCCGGCCCAGTACTTC
CASSLGAPAQYF
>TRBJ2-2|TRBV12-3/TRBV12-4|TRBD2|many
TGTGCCAGCACGCGACCTACTAGCGCCGGGGAGCTGTTTTTT
CASTRPTSAGELFF
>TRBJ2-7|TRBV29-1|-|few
TGCAGCGTTGAAGTCAGTTCCTACGAGCAGTACTTC
CSVEVSSYEQYF